Listed below are T cell receptor beta chains from one sample, sequenced in a study of T cells in Graves' hyperthyroidism and ophthalmopathy. TCRdb used MiXCR to reprocess the multiplex PCR reads, holding one entry per CDR3 protein. The table lists roughly 660,000 distinct CDR3 sequences, 17% of them singletons. Specimen: blood. These TCRs come from a man aged 50-60 years with Graves' hyperthyroidism. CDR3s include the opening cysteine and the closing phenylalanine or tryptophan. A D gene is named only where the DNA matches it firmly. Some rows have no size entry. The others give once, few or many, or a class for an expanded clone.

>-|TRBJ1-5|TRBV19|few
TGTGCCAGTAGGACCTGGACGGGCAATCAGCCCCAGCATTTT
CASRTWTGNQPQHF
>-|TRBJ2-7|TRBV10-3|many
TGTGCCATCAGTGTCAATGCGGCCTACGAGCAGTACTTC
CAISVNAAYEQYF
>-|TRBJ2-3|TRBV5-1|-
TGCGCCAGCAGCTGGGAGGAGGTGCCGCTTACGCAGTATTTT
CASSWEEVPLTQYF
>-|TRBJ2-1|TRBV5-1|-
TGCGCCAGCAGCTTGGAAAGAGGGACACCGAACAATGGGCAGTTCTTC
CASSLERGTPNNGQFF
>TRBD2|TRBJ2-7|TRBV28|-
TGTGCCAGCAGCACCTGGACTAGCGGCCTCTACGAGCAGTACTTC
CASSTWTSGLYEQYF
>TRBD1|TRBJ1-6|TRBV7-2|few
TGTGCCAGCAGCTTAGAATTGGCAGGGGGACGTTCACCCCTCCACTTT
CASSLELAGGRSPLHF
>TRBD2|TRBJ2-1|TRBV2|many
TGTGCCAGCAGTACTAGCGGGAGTTCCTACAATGAGCAGTTCTTC
CASSTSGSSYNEQFF
>TRBD2|TRBJ2-7|TRBV7-2|many
TGTGCCAGCAGCTTAGCGGGGAACGCGGGAGGGTCCTACGAGCAGTACTTC
CASSLAGNAGGSYEQYF
>TRBD1|TRBJ2-5|TRBV2|many
TGTGCCAGCAGACCCGGGACAGGGGGAGAGACCCAGTACTTC
CASRPGTGGETQYF
>TRBD2|TRBJ2-2|TRBV6-5|few
TGTGCCAGCAGTTACAGGGGGGGACTAGCGGGAGTAGGGGAGCTGTTTTTT
CASSYRGGLAGVGELFF
>TRBD1|TRBJ1-1|TRBV29-1|few
TGCAGCGTTGGTACCGGGACAGGGGTCACTGAAGCTTTCTTT
CSVGTGTGVTEAFF
>TRBD2|TRBJ2-1|TRBV13|many
TGTGCCAGCAGCTGGACTAGCGGGACCAACACTGAGCAGTTCTTC
CASSWTSGTNTEQFF
>-|TRBJ1-2|TRBV2|many
TGTGCCAGCAGAATGGCAGGGGATGGCTACACCTTC
CASRMAGDGYTF
>TRBD2|TRBJ2-2|TRBV19|-
TGTGCCAGTAGTTCCCTGGAACTAGCGGGAGACACCGGGGAGCTGTTTTTT
CASSSLELAGDTGELFF
>-|TRBJ1-1|TRBV28|-
TGTGCCAGCAGGGGTCGGGGGCGCCGGGAAGCTTTCTTT
CASRGRGRREAFF
>TRBD1|TRBJ1-5|TRBV20-1|-
TGCAGTGCTCATCATGGACAGGGGTTCTATCAGCCCCAGCATTTT
CSAHHGQGFYQPQHF
>TRBD2|TRBJ2-1|TRBV12-3/TRBV12-4|many
TGTGCCAGCAGTTTAAACCCTTGGGCTAGCGGAGGATATGAGCAGTTCTTC
CASSLNPWASGGYEQFF
>-|TRBJ2-1|TRBV5-1|many
TGCGCCAGCGGCGTAGGGGGAGGGATTTACAATGAGCAGTTCTTC
CASGVGGGIYNEQFF
>-|TRBJ1-1|TRBV9|many
TGTGCCAGCAGCCAGAGAATGAACACTGAAGCTTTCTTT
CASSQRMNTEAFF
>-|TRBJ2-5|TRBV29-1|many
TGCAGCGTTGTCATCAGAGGGGCTGGAGAGACCCAGTACTTC
CSVVIRGAGETQYF
>TRBD2|TRBJ2-1|TRBV20-1|-
TGCAGTGCTAGATTTAGCGGGGACAATGAGCAGTTCTTC
CSARFSGDNEQFF
>-|TRBJ1-4|TRBV28|many
TGTGCCAGCAGTCAAACTACGGTTGAAAAACTGTTTTTT
CASSQTTVEKLFF
>-|TRBJ2-1|TRBV27|many
TGTGCCAGCAACGAGGGGGTACCTCCGAATGAGCAGTTCTTC
CASNEGVPPNEQFF
>-|TRBJ2-5|TRBV6-5|few
TGTGCCAGCAGTTACGGGACGGTTGGAGAGACCCAGTACTTC
CASSYGTVGETQYF
>-|TRBJ2-7|TRBV6-2/TRBV6-3|-
TGTGCCAGCAACCGTGGGCAGGGGGGTATCTACGAGCAGTACTTC
CASNRGQGGIYEQYF
>-|TRBJ2-3|TRBV11-2|many
TGTGCCAGCAGCTTAGAATATCTAGCAGGCACAGATACGCAGTATTTT
CASSLEYLAGTDTQYF
>-|TRBJ1-1|TRBV9|many
TGTGCCAGCAGCGGGGGACAAAAGCGGACTGAAGCTTTCTTT
CASSGGQKRTEAFF
>TRBD1|TRBJ1-5|TRBV5-5|-
TGTGCCAGCAGCGAGGGGACAGGACTGCCGGGGAATCAGCCCCAGCATTTT
CASSEGTGLPGNQPQHF
>TRBD2|TRBJ2-3|TRBV29-1|many
TGCAGCGTTGAATTTACCGGGACTAGGTTCACAGATACGCAGTATTTT
CSVEFTGTRFTDTQYF
>-|TRBJ2-1|TRBV28|many
TGTGCCAGCAGTCCCTGGACCCGGACGGACGTCTACAATGAGCAGTTCTTC
CASSPWTRTDVYNEQFF
>-|TRBJ1-1|TRBV28|many
TGTGCCAGCAGTTTGGTAAACTTGAACACTGAAGCTTTCTTT
CASSLVNLNTEAFF
>-|TRBJ1-5|TRBV4-1|-
TGCGCCAGCAGCCAGCTCCCCAGCGTTCAGCCCCAGCATTTT
CASSQLPSVQPQHF
>-|TRBJ2-2|TRBV30|many
TGTGCCTGGAGTCGGACAGACGCGAACACCGGGGAGCTGTTTTTT
CAWSRTDANTGELFF
>-|TRBJ1-1|TRBV2|many
TGTGCCAGCAGTTTGCAGGGCAGGAACACTGAAGCTTTCTTT
CASSLQGRNTEAFF
>TRBD1|TRBJ2-7|TRBV6-1|few
TGTGCCACCGCCCCCGGGACAGGGGGGACCTACGAGCAGTACTTC
CATAPGTGGTYEQYF
>-|TRBJ2-5|TRBV2|many
TGTGCCAGCAGCTATGGGGGCGTAGGGGAGACCCAGTACTTC
CASSYGGVGETQYF
>TRBD1|TRBJ1-6|TRBV19|few
TGTGCCAGTAGTATTGGGACAGGGAGGACGAATTCACCCCTCCACTTT
CASSIGTGRTNSPLHF
>-|TRBJ2-7|TRBV2|many
TGTGCCAGCAAGGGACGTCTGTTGGACCATTACGAGCAGTACTTC
CASKGRLLDHYEQYF
>TRBD2|TRBJ2-1|TRBV4-1|few
TGCGCCAGCAGCCTTACGACTAGCAGATACAATGAGCAGTTCTTC
CASSLTTSRYNEQFF
>-|TRBJ1-2|TRBV19|-
TGTGCCAGTAGTACCCGGTCCCGATCTCGACAGAATGGCTACACCTTC
CASSTRSRSRQNGYTF
>-|TRBJ2-1|TRBV24-1|few
TGTGCCACCAGGGGGGCAGGGGGGTTGAGTGAGCAGTTCTTC
CATRGAGGLSEQFF
>-|TRBJ2-3|TRBV7-2|-
TGTGCCAGCAGCCCTGATAATACGCAGTATTTT
CASSPDNTQYF
>TRBD2|TRBJ2-1|TRBV5-6|-
TGTGCCAACAGCACAGTAGCGGGCCACAATGAGCAGTTCTTC
CANSTVAGHNEQFF
>TRBD2|TRBJ2-3|TRBV2|many
TGTGCCAGCAGTGAATCAAGGACTAGCGGGATGACAGATACGCAGTATTTT
CASSESRTSGMTDTQYF
>-|TRBJ1-1|TRBV3-1|many
TGTGCCAGCAGCCAAGATACCAGGGGAACTGAAGCTTTCTTT
CASSQDTRGTEAFF
>-|TRBJ2-1|TRBV7-3|few
TGTGCCAGCAGCCGGGGTCTGAGCTCCTACAATGAGCAGTTCTTC
CASSRGLSSYNEQFF
>TRBD2|TRBJ2-2|TRBV27|many
TGTGCCAGCAATATAGCGGGAGGGCCGAGGGGGGAGCTGTTTTTT
CASNIAGGPRGELFF
>TRBD2|TRBJ2-3|TRBV19|-
TGTGCCAGTAGGGGACTAGCGGGAGGCCAGGGAGCGCAGTATTTT
CASRGLAGGQGAQYF
>-|TRBJ2-5|TRBV6-1|-
TGTGCCAGCAGTGAAGCGCGTGGACGGTACCAAGAGACCCAGTACTTC
CASSEARGRYQETQYF
>TRBD2|TRBJ2-5|TRBV2|-
TGTGCCTGCCGCCCCCCGGGAGGAGAGACCCAGTACTTC
CACRPPGGETQYF
>-|TRBJ2-7|TRBV2|many
TGTGCCAGCAGTGAATCTCCCAAAGACTACGAGCAGTACTTC
CASSESPKDYEQYF
>TRBD2|TRBJ2-3|TRBV7-8|many
TGTGCCAGCAGCTTAGCCCCACGGGGGGGCACAGATACGCAGTATTTT
CASSLAPRGGTDTQYF
>TRBD2|TRBJ2-7|TRBV6-2/TRBV6-3|-
TGTGCCAGCAGGACGGGGGGGTCGCCACGCGAGCAGTACTTC
CASRTGGSPREQYF